The clone carrying this T cell receptor (beta chain) was seen a handful of times. As yet, its antigen is unknown. The data stem from a study of T cell repertoires in cytomegalovirus infection. As for the study in general: Newly reported HLA-C-restricted and thoroughly characterized HLA-B-restricted CMV epitopes were employed. A matching HLA type, together with CMV infection, was signaled by public TCR beta signatures.

Overall study results and limits: Summed frequency of public TCR beta families distinguished CMV carriers with the relevant HLA. HLA-C-restricted CMV clonotypes gave the most frequent clonotype in two of eight donors.

V was pared by 8 bases and J by 3 bases, with 6 bases of the junction left unmatched. The CDR3 is 14 amino acids. Germline CDR1 and CDR2: MDHEN and SYDVKM. In TCRdb, the reads were re-called with MiXCR into one record per CDR3 protein. The sample has about 330,000 distinct CDR3 sequences; nearly 35% are singletons. The receptor comes from a human donor in good health (CMV status not recorded). Some clones in this sample may be carry-over from other donors' samples. The sample here was cultured PBMCs, taken from culture after CMV antigen stimulation. This chain joins TRBV28 and TRBJ2-1; 8 positions agree with TRBD1. The CDR3 DNA reads as TGTGCCAGCGGATTGACAGGGGACTACAATGAGCAGTTCTTC. Its translation: CASGLTGDYNEQFF.